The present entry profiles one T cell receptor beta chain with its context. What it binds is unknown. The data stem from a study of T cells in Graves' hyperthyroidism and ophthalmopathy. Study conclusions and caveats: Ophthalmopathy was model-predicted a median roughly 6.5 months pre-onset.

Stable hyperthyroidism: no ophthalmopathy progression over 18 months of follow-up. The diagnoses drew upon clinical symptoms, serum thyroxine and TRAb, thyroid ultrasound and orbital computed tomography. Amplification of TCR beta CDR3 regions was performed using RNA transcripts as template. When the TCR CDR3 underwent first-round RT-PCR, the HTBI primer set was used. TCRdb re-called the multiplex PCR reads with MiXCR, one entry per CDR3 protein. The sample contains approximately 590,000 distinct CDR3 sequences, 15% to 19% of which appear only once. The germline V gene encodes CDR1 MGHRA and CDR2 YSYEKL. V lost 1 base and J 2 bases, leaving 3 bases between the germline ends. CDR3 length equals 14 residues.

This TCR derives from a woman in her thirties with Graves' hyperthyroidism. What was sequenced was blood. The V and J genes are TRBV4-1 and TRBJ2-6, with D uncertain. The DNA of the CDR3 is TGCGCCAGCAGCCAAGGTACTGGGGCCAACGTCCTGACTTTC. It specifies CASSQGTGANVLTF.